This T cell receptor (beta chain) was identified during a study of technical replicates of blood from several donors. Measured with immunoSEQ multiplex PCR; TCRdb has only the in-frame clones, and not every one. The data contain around 67,000 clones, more than 90% of them singletons. The CDR3 totals 16 residues. Trimming took off 3 bases at V and 0 bases at J, with 13 bases between the two ends. In germline, CDR1 is LNHDA, CDR2 SQIVND (reference sequence). What was sequenced was T cells isolated from PBMCs. The genes are TRBV19 and TRBJ2-3, with no clear D. This receptor was obtained from a human donor in good health. The CDR3 sequence: CASSILVTTSTDTQYF. The CDR3 nucleotides read TGTGCCAGTAGTATTCTAGTTACTACTAGCACAGATACGCAGTATTTT.